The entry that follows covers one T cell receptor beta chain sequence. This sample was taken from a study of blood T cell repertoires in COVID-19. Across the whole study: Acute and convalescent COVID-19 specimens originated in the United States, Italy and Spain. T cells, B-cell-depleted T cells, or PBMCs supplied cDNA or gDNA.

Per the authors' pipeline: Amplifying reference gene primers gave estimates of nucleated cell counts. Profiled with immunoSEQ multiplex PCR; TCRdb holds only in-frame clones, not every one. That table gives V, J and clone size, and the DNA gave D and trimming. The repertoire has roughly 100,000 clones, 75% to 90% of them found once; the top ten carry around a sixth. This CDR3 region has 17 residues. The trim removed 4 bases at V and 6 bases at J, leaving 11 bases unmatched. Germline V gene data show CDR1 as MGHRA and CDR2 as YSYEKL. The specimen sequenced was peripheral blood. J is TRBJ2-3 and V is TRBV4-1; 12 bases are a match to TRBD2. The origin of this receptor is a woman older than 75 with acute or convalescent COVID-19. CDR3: CASSLSLAGGVLDTQYF. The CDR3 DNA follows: TGCGCCAGCAGCCTGAGTCTAGCGGGGGGGGTCCTTGATACGCAGTATTTT.